The 11 T cell receptor beta chains presented below share a single source sample, sequenced in a study of cytomegalovirus exposure and HLA in healthy donors. With 60 Vbeta and 13 Jbeta primers, the PCR was carried out. This table comes from immunoSEQ multiplex PCR, and its TCRdb copy is limited to in-frame clones, with some not included. The data show roughly 120,000 clones, roughly 80% seen once. Sequenced: PBMCs. All receptors derive from a male donor in good health and CMV-seropositive.

This clone was seen a single time. The chain couples TRBV19 to TRBJ2-3; 7 positions agree with TRBD2. This CDR3 is built from 15 residues. Losses at the gene ends were 4 bases for V and 5 bases for J; bases not matched to a gene: 9. Per germline, CDR1 LNHDA and CDR2 SQIVND (reference sequence). The CDR3 reads CASSRRTPGGDTQYF. CDR3 DNA sequence: TGTGCCAGTAGTAGGAGGACACCGGGGGGAGATACGCAGTATTTT. The entire variable domain, with the rest obtained from reference TRBV19 and TRBJ2-3, is as follows: DGGITQSPKYLFRKEGQNVTLSCEQNLNHDAMYWYRQDPGQGLRLIYYSQIVNDFQKGDIAEGYSVSREKKESFPLTVTSAQKNPTAFYLCASSRRTPGGDTQYFGPGTRLTVL.

This chain connects TRBV27 to TRBJ2-7; the match to TRBD1 covers 9 bases. This CDR3 has 15 amino acids. Germline-derived CDR1 and CDR2 are MNHEY and SMNVEV (reference sequence). Trimming took 2 bases from V and 6 from J; bases not matched to a gene: 8. The DNA for the CDR3 is TGTGCCAGCAGTTTAGCTGCGGGACAGGGCGGCGAGCAGTACTTC. It is translated as CASSLAAGQGGEQYF.

The chain recombines TRBV4-3 with TRBJ2-6; the D gene is possibly TRBD1 (5 bases). In germline, CDR1 is LGHNA, CDR2 YSLEER. The CDR3 loop spans 16 amino acids. The V gene lost 5 bases and the J gene lost 0 bases, with 11 bases spanning the gap. This chain's CDR3 is CASSWGRSSGANVLTF. CDR3 in DNA: TGCGCCAGCAGCTGGGGCAGGTCCTCTGGGGCCAACGTCCTGACTTTC.

V and J are TRBV18 and TRBJ1-4; 11 bases agree with TRBD1. The ends lost 3 bases at V and 7 bases at J; junction bases unmatched: 1. Germline V gene sequence: CDR1 KGHSH, CDR2 LQKENI. CDR3 length equals 14 residues. The CDR3 is CASSPGTGGEKLFF. For the CDR3, the DNA is TGTGCCAGCTCACCCGGGACAGGGGGTGAAAAACTGTTTTTT.

The chain couples TRBV7-2 to TRBJ2-1; 7 nucleotides line up with TRBD2. The V gene's germline CDR1 is SGHTA and CDR2 FQGNSA. J gave up 0 bases and V 5 bases, and 4 bases lay outside the gene matches. The CDR3 loop spans 15 amino acids. CDR3 residues: CASSRRDYSYNEQFF. In nucleotides, the CDR3 is TGTGCCAGCAGCCGCAGGGACTACTCCTACAATGAGCAGTTCTTC.

This chain links TRBV15 with TRBJ1-1; TRBD1 agrees at 10 bases. Germline V lookup: CDR1 LNHNV, CDR2 YYDKDF (reference sequence). V dropped 4 bases and J dropped 4; count of bases not matched to a gene: 6. The CDR3 loop spans 15 amino acids. CDR3 in amino acids: CATSTDRGPGTEAFF. The CDR3 bases are TGTGCCACCAGCACCGACAGGGGGCCTGGCACTGAAGCTTTCTTT.

CDR3 nucleotide sequence: TGTGCCAGCAGCCCCAAATTTCAGGGACAGCAAGAGACCCAGTACTTC. It is translated as CASSPKFQGQQETQYF. The chain is built from TRBV7-6 and TRBJ2-5, with TRBD1 matching 7 bases. The germline CDR1 and CDR2 sequences are SGHVS and FNYEAQ. There are 16 residues in the CDR3. The V and J ends lost 5 bases and 2 bases, in that order; junction bases with no gene match: 11.

The chain links TRBV28 to TRBJ2-7, with D perhaps TRBD1 (5 bases). The CDR3 contains 13 residues. The germline gives CDR1 MDHEN, CDR2 SYDVKM. V was pared by 3 bases and J by 3 bases, with 9 bases between. Written as DNA, the CDR3 is TGTGCCAGCAGTTTTGACAGCTACTACGAGCAGTACTTC. It encodes CASSFDSYYEQYF.

This clone has only a few counts. This chain uses TRBV4-2 with TRBJ2-5, with D perhaps matching TRBD2 (6 bases). This CDR3 contains 15 residues. Looked up from germline, CDR1 is LGHNA and CDR2 is YNFKEQ. With 0 bases removed from V and 4 bases from J, the gap between germline ends came to 12 bases. CDR3 DNA sequence: TGTGCCAGCAGCCAAGATCCCGGGAGTGTAGAGACCCAGTACTTC. Protein product: CASSQDPGSVETQYF.

This chain connects TRBV30 to TRBJ2-2; possibly TRBD1 for D (6 bases). With 2 bases removed from V and 4 bases from J, the gap between germline ends came to 11 bases. The CDR3 runs to 14 residues. From germline, CDR1 is GTSNPN and CDR2 SVGIG (reference sequence). The CDR3 DNA sequence: TGTGCCTGGAGTTTAAGGACAGTCACCGGGGAGCTGTTTTTT. Translated: CAWSLRTVTGELFF.

The CDR3 nucleotides are TGCAGCGTTGTTCCACAGGGGAGGAACGAGCAGTACTTC. It codes for CSVVPQGRNEQYF. The J gene is TRBJ2-7, the V gene TRBV29-1; D is possibly TRBD1 (7 bases). Trimming removed 4 bases at V and 5 bases at J, with 15 bases between. Germline values: CDR1 SQVTM, CDR2 ANQGSEA. This CDR3 is built from 13 residues.